A selection of T cell receptor beta chains follows, all from one sample in a study of cytomegalovirus exposure and HLA in healthy donors. Sequenced by immunoSEQ multiplex PCR; TCRdb stores in-frame clones only, minus some. The sample yields about 160,000 clones, around four fifths seen once. Material: PBMCs. The receptors here all came from a girl aged 2-15 years in good health and CMV-seropositive. The CDR3 runs from the conserved cysteine through the conserved F or W.

TRBV25-1 CASSEWGGHRETQYF
TRBV13 CASSLGGAVSYEQYF
TRBV27 CASRRGPPGELFF
TRBV5-1 CASGFQTGGYEQYF
TRBV5-1 CASSSGGGNQPQHF
TRBV7-9 CASSLGIRPRYEQYF
TRBV7-9 CASSLEMVDNEQFF
TRBV4-1 CASSLSSGGDEQFF
TRBV28 CASSSGGYNEQFF
TRBV19 CASSRQQVGEAFF
TRBV7-9 CASSSPDRLGSYEQYF
TRBV7-2 CASSFGTSGGGDTQYF
TRBV28 CASTEAGVRREQFF
TRBV28 CASSPFFRNTEAFF
TRBV2 CASSPGGGVSGANVLTF
TRBV5-1 CASSLTASYEQYF
TRBV5-1 CASSPPSGSSSYNEQFF
TRBV7-3 CASSSTGATDTQYF
TRBV29-1 CSVDIRVSVSCEQYF
TRBV28 CASITTNRVRPQHF
TRBV5-8 CASSGQGETEAFF
TRBV5-4 CASSRPGDTGELFF
TRBV9 CASSGGHTQYF
TRBV28 CASSSELGREKLFF
TRBV27 CASSSDYPRDWFF
TRBV7-9 CASSLQGESGYTF
TRBV2 CASRPAASYNEQFF
TRBV30 CAWSGTGKGYF
TRBV6-1 CASIFSGHLTDTQYF
TRBV4-1 CASSQDRPLSDTQYF
TRBV30 CAWSGTERGPDTQYF
TRBV6-6 CASNAGFPLEQYF
TRBV5-4 CASSLEGLVGVAYEQYF
TRBV6-5 CASSSGTGELFF
TRBV30 CAWSWSGRGFSTDTQYF
TRBV11-2 CASSNGAPQRLSGNTIYF
TRBV29-1 CSVVGTGALGDYGYTF
TRBV5-4 CASSPGTTTDTQYF